These T cell receptor beta chains were read from a single sample in a study of OX40 agonist ivuxolimab in advanced cancers. Libraries were prepared by immunoSEQ multiplex PCR; TCRdb keeps only in-frame clonotypes and omits some of them. Among tens of thousands of clones listed, approximately 86% were seen once. The specimen comprised CD4+ or CD8+ T cells sorted from blood, sampled in a trial of the OX40 agonist ivuxolimab. These TCRs come from an adult with an advanced solid tumor such as melanoma, head and neck, liver or kidney cancer. CDR3s include the opening cysteine and the closing phenylalanine or tryptophan. The D gene is left open where the match is weak.

D: TRBD2; J: TRBJ2-5; V: TRBV14; CDR3: CASSLALAGEETQYF; DNA: TGTGCCAGCAGCCTGGCGCTAGCGGGAGAAGAGACCCAGTACTTC
D: .; J: TRBJ1-4; V: TRBV5-1; CDR3: CASSLARGLNEKLFF; DNA: TGCGCCAGCAGCTTGGCCCGGGGGCTTAATGAAAAACTGTTTTTT
D: .; J: TRBJ1-2; V: TRBV5-5; CDR3: CASSLDAINGYTF; DNA: TGTGCCAGCAGCTTGGACGCGATCAATGGCTACACCTTC
D: .; J: TRBJ2-7; V: TRBV7-6; CDR3: CASSLGSGEQYF; DNA: TGTGCCAGCAGCTTAGGGTCGGGCGAGCAGTACTTC
D: .; J: TRBJ1-6; V: TRBV6-1; CDR3: CASSAGPYNSPLHF; DNA: TGTGCCAGCAGCGCCGGGCCCTATAATTCACCCCTCCACTTT
D: TRBD1; J: TRBJ2-7; V: TRBV28; CDR3: CASSPPGTGVGEQYF; DNA: TGTGCCAGCAGTCCACCCGGGACAGGGGTGGGCGAGCAGTACTTC
D: .; J: TRBJ2-1; V: TRBV10-3; CDR3: CAISEGQNFPEQFF; DNA: TGTGCCATCAGTGAGGGACAGAATTTTCCTGAGCAGTTCTTC
D: TRBD2; J: TRBJ2-7; V: TRBV11-3; CDR3: CASSKAGSSYEQYF; DNA: TGTGCCAGCAGTAAAGCGGGAAGTTCCTACGAGCAGTACTTC
D: .; J: TRBJ2-5; V: TRBV12-5; CDR3: CASAWGEETQYF; DNA: TGTGCTAGTGCCTGGGGGGAAGAGACCCAGTACTTC
D: .; J: TRBJ1-1; V: TRBV6-1; CDR3: CASSEAQGYTEAFF; DNA: TGTGCCAGCAGTGAAGCGCAGGGGTACACTGAAGCTTTCTTT
D: .; J: TRBJ2-7; V: TRBV5-8; CDR3: CASSPGHTYEQYF; DNA: TGTGCCAGCAGCCCGGGACATACCTACGAGCAGTACTTC
D: .; J: TRBJ1-1; V: TRBV19; CDR3: CASSIAGAGYDTEAFF; DNA: TGTGCCAGTAGTATAGCGGGAGCGGGTTATGACACTGAAGCTTTCTTT
D: .; J: TRBJ2-3; V: TRBV27; CDR3: CASSPTQGIRTDTQYF; DNA: TGTGCCAGCAGTCCTACTCAGGGTATCCGCACAGATACGCAGTATTTT
D: .; J: TRBJ2-4; V: TRBV18; CDR3: CASSARGRDIQYF; DNA: TGTGCCAGCTCAGCCCGTGGGAGAGACATTCAGTACTTC
D: .; J: TRBJ1-1; V: TRBV29-1; CDR3: CSVDSPENTEAFF; DNA: TGCAGCGTTGATTCCCCGGAGAACACTGAAGCTTTCTTT
D: .; J: TRBJ2-1; V: TRBV7-3; CDR3: CASSLKAGSEQFF; DNA: TGTGCCAGCAGCTTAAAGGCCGGGAGTGAGCAGTTCTTC